This T cell receptor beta chain was sequenced for a study of T-cell reconstitution after alpha-beta-depleted transplantation in children. The ends were cut back, 3 bases at V and 8 bases at J, with 22 bases in the middle. Germline lookup yields CDR1 SEHNR and CDR2 FQNEAQ (reference sequence). The CDR3 totals 17 residues. Ten or more counts support this clonotype. Preparation of the TCRbeta library involved a method that used unique molecular identifiers. TCRdb re-called the PCR reads with MiXCR, one entry per CDR3 protein. Of roughly 100,000 distinct CDR3 sequences detected, 7.5% to 9.5% appear once; the ten largest clones hold 6.9%.

Material: PBMCs from the stem cell graft donor, obtained from the stem cell graft. This receptor was obtained from a human donor who donated a stem cell graft to a child with congenital amegakaryocytic thrombocytopenia. The chain carries TRBV7-9 and TRBJ1-4; D perhaps matches TRBD1 (5 bases). The CDR3 here is CASSLVPVGDGHEKLFF. In DNA form, the CDR3 reads TGTGCCAGCAGCTTGGTACCGGTTGGGGACGGTCACGAAAAACTGTTTTTT.